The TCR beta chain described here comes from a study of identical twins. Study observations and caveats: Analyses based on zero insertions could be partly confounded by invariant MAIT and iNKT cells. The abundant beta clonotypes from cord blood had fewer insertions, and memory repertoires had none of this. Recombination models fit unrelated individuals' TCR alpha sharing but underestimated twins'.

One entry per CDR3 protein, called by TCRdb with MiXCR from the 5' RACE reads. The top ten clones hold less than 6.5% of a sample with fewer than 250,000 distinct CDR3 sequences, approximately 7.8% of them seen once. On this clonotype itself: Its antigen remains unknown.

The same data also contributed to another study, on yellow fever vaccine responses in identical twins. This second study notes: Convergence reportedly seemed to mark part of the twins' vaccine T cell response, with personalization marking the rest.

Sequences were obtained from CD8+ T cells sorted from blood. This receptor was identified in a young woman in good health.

This CDR3 is CASSPKQGTSSPLHF. The CDR3 DNA reads TGCGCCAGCAGCCCGAAACAGGGGACAAGTTCACCCCTCCACTTT. The chain recombines TRBV5-1 with TRBJ1-6; 7 bases line up with TRBD1. Germline CDR1 and CDR2: SGHRS and YFSETQ. V gave up 4 bases and J gave up 9 bases; unmatched junction bases: 10. The length of the CDR3 is 15 residues.